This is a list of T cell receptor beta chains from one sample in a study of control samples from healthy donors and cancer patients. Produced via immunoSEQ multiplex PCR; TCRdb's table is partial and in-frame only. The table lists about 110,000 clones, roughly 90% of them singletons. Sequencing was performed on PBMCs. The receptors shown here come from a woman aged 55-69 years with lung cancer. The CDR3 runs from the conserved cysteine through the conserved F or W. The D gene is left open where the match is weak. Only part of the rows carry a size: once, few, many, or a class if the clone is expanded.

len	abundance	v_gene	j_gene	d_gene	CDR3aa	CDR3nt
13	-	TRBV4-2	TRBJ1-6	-	CASSPETGSALHF	TGTGCCAGCAGCCCGGAGACAGGTTCGGCCCTCCACTTT
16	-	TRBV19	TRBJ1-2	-	CASSIGFTGRNYGYTF	TGTGCCAGTAGTATAGGTTTTACTGGACGGAACTATGGCTACACCTTC
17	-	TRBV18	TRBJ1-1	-	CASSPRGGEGWSTEAFF	TGTGCCAGCTCACCACGCGGCGGTGAGGGTTGGAGCACTGAAGCTTTCTTT
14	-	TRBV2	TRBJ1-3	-	CASSEFLSGNTIYF	TGTGCCAGCAGTGAATTTTTATCTGGAAACACCATATATTTT
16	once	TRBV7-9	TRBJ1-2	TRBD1	CASSLGTEISSGGYTF	TGTGCCAGCAGCTTGGGGACAGAGATTTCGTCGGGTGGCTACACCTTC
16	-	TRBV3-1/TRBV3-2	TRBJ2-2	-	CASSQLEVTNTGELFF	TGTGCCAGCAGCCAGCTTGAGGTAACGAACACCGGGGAGCTGTTTTTT
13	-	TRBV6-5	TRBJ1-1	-	CASSRPRPTEAFF	TGTGCCAGCAGTCGGCCCCGCCCCACTGAAGCTTTCTTT
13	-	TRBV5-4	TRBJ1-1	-	CASSFHSNTEAFF	TGTGCCAGCAGCTTCCACTCGAACACTGAAGCTTTCTTT
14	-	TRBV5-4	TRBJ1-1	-	CASSFSFMNTEAFF	TGTGCCAGCAGCTTTAGTTTCATGAACACTGAAGCTTTCTTT
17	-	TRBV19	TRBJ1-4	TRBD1	CASSTSWQGASNEKLFF	TGTGCCAGTAGTACCTCGTGGCAGGGGGCCTCTAATGAAAAACTGTTTTTT
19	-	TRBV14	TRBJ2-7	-	CASSQDSWEDSTGLHEQYF	TGTGCCAGCAGCCAAGATTCATGGGAAGATTCGACCGGGTTGCACGAGCAGTACTTC
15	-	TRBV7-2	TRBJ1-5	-	CASSPGSNSNQPQHF	TGTGCCAGCAGTCCGGGTTCGAATAGCAATCAGCCCCAGCATTTT
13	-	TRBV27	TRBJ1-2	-	CASGLGLGAGYTF	TGTGCCAGCGGACTGGGACTGGGGGCAGGCTACACCTTC
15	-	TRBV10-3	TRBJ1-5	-	CAISEGDNSNQPQHF	TGTGCCATCAGTGAGGGGGACAATAGCAATCAGCCCCAGCATTTT
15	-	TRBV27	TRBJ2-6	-	CASANHGSGANVLTF	TGTGCCAGCGCTAACCATGGCTCTGGGGCCAACGTCCTGACTTTC
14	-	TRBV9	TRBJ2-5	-	CASSVGNSEETQYF	TGTGCCAGCAGCGTAGGAAACAGTGAAGAGACCCAGTACTTC
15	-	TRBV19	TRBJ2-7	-	CASSLGGVGTYEQYF	TGTGCCAGTAGCCTAGGGGGGGTAGGGACCTACGAGCAGTACTTC
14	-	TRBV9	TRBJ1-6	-	CASSVFNSNSPLHF	TGTGCCAGCAGCGTTTTCAATTCAAATTCACCCCTCCACTTT
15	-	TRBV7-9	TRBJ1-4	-	CASSSNRAAGEKLFF	TGTGCCAGCAGCTCGAACCGGGCCGCAGGGGAAAAACTGTTTTTT
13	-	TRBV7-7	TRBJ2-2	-	CASSLDGAGELFF	TGTGCTAGCAGCTTAGACGGTGCCGGGGAGCTGTTTTTT
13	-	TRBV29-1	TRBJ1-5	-	CNPRAADNQPQHF	TGCAATCCCAGAGCAGCGGACAATCAGCCCCAGCATTTT
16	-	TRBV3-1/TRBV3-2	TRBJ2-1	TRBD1	CASSQEKGDRVNEQFF	TGTGCCAGCAGCCAAGAAAAGGGGGACAGGGTCAATGAGCAGTTCTTC
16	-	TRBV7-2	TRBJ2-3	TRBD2	CASRDQRGSSTDTQYF	TGTGCCAGCAGGGATCAGCGGGGGTCTAGCACAGATACGCAGTATTTT
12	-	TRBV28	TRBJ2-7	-	CATSLDRYEQYF	TGTGCCACCTCCTTGGACAGATACGAGCAGTACTTC
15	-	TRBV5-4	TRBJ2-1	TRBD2	CASSFPSGTGDEQFF	TGTGCCAGCAGCTTCCCTAGCGGGACGGGGGATGAGCAGTTCTTC
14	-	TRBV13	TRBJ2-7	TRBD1	CASAKTGASYEQYF	TGTGCCAGCGCAAAGACAGGGGCCTCCTACGAGCAGTACTTC
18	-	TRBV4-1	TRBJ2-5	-	CASSQLGQLRARKETQYF	TGCGCCAGCAGCCAGCTTGGACAGCTCCGAGCCCGAAAAGAGACCCAGTACTTC
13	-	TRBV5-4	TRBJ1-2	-	CASSLDGNYGYTF	TGTGCCAGCAGTCTGGACGGTAACTATGGCTACACCTTC